This TCR beta chain is drawn from a study of T-cell memory formation after mild COVID-19. Constant-segment primers were used for 5'RACE, and the resulting TCR alpha and TCR beta cDNA libraries carried sample barcodes and UMIs. TCRdb used MiXCR to reprocess the 5' RACE reads, holding one entry per CDR3 protein. Altogether about 270,000 distinct CDR3 sequences are present, approximately 15% being singletons, with the ten largest covering about 2%. Study-wide points: The finding that pre-infection memory included some responding clones suggested that cross-reactive memory joined. Contracting CD4+ clones were located mainly in CM and EM, and CD8+ clones in EMRA.

This clonotype was seen repeatedly, ten times or more. What it binds is not known. Germline-derived CDR1 and CDR2 are SGHRS and YFSETQ. This CDR3 spans 15 amino acids. V shed 5 bases and J 2 bases; nucleotides not matched to a gene: 6. This chain connects TRBV5-1 to TRBJ1-2; 10 positions agree with TRBD1. The sequencing sample was made of PBMCs or a T cell subset sorted from them (not recorded which). This receptor was taken from an adult woman who had mild COVID-19 (a few samples of this study predate the infection). Cell type and time point are not known. CDR3 sequence (DNA): TGCGCCAGCAGGGCCGGGACAGGGGCCAACTATGGCTACACCTTC. Amino acid sequence: CASRAGTGANYGYTF. The whole variable domain, remainder taken from reference TRBV5-1 and TRBJ1-2, is KAGVTQTPRYLIKTRGQQVTLSCSPISGHRSVSWYQQTPGQGLQFLFEYFSETQRNKGNFPGRFSGRQFSNSRSEMNVSTLELGDSALYLCASRAGTGANYGYTFGSGTRLTVV.